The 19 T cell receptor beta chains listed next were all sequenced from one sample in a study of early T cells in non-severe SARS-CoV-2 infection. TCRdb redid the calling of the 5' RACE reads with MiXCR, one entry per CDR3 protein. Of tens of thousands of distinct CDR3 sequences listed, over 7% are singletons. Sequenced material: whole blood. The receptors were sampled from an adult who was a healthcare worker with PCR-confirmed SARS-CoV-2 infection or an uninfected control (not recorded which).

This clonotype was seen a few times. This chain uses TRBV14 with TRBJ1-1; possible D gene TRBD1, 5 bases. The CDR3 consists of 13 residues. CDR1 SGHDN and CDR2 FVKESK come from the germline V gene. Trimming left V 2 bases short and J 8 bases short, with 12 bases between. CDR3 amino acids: CASSQRIRTEAFF. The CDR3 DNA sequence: TGTGCCAGCAGCCAACGGATCAGGACAGAAGCTTTCTTT.

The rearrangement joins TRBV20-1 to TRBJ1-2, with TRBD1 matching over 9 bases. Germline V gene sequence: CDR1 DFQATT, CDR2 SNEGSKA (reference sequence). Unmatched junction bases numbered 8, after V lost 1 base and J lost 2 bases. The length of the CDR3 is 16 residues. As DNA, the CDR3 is TGCAGTGCTAGAGGGGACAGGGCGGCGGGAAACTATGGCTACACCTTC. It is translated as CSARGDRAAGNYGYTF.

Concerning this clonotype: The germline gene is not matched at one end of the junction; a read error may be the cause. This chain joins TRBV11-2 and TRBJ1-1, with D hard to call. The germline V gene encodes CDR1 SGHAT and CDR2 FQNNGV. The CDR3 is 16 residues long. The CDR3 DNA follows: TGTGCCAGCAGCTTGGTCGTACCACCTACAGTAGCTGAAGCCTTCTTT. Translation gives CASSLVVPPTVAEAFF.

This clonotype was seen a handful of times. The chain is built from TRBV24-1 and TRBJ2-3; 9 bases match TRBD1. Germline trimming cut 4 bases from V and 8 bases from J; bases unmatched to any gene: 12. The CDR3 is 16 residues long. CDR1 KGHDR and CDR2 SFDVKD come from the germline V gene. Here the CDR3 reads CATSDSGTGLIGTQYF. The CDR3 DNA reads TGTGCCACCAGTGACTCCGGGACAGGGTTAATTGGTACGCAGTATTTT.

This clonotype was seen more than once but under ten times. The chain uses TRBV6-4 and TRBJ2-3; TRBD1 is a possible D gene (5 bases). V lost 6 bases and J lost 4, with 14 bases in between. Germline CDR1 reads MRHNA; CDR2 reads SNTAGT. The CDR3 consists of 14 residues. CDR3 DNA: TGTGCCAGCAGCCAGACCCTAGGGGCAGATACGCAGTATTTT. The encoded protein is CASSQTLGADTQYF.

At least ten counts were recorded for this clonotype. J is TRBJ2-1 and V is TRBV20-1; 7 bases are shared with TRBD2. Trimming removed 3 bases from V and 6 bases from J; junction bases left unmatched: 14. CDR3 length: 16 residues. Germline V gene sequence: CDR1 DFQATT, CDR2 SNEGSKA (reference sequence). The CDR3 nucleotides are TGCAGTGCTAGGGCTGGAGTCACGGGGGGTGGCAATGAGCAGTTCTTC. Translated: CSARAGVTGGGNEQFF.

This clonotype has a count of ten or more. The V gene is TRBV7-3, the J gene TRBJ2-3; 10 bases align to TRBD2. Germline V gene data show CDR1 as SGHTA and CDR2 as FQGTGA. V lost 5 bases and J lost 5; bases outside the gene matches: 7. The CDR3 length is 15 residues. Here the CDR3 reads CASSILAGGQDTQYF. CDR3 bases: TGTGCCAGCAGCATCTTAGCGGGGGGCCAAGATACGCAGTATTTT.

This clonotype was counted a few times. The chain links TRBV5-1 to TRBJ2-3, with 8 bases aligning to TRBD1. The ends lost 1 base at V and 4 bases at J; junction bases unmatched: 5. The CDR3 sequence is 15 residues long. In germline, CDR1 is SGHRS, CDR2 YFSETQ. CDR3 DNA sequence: TGCGCCAGCAGCTTGCTCGGACAGGGCGCAGATACGCAGTATTTT. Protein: CASSLLGQGADTQYF.

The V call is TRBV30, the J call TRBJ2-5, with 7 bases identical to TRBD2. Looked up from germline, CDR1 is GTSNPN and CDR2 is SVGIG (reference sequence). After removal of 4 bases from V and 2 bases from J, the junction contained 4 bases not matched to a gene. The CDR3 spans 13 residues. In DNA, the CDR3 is TGTGCCTGGACTAGCGGTAATCAAGAGACCCAGTACTTC. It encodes CAWTSGNQETQYF.

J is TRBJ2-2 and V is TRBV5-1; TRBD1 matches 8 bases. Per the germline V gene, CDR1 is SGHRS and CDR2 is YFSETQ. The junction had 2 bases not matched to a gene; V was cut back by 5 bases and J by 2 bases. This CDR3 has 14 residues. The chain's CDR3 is CASRQGGNTGELFF. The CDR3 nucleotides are TGCGCCAGCAGACAGGGGGGCAACACCGGGGAGCTGTTTTTT. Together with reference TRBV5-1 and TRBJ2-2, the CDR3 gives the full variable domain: KAGVTQTPRYLIKTRGQQVTLSCSPISGHRSVSWYQQTPGQGLQFLFEYFSETQRNKGNFPGRFSGRQFSNSRSEMNVSTLELGDSALYLCASRQGGNTGELFFGEGSRLTVL.

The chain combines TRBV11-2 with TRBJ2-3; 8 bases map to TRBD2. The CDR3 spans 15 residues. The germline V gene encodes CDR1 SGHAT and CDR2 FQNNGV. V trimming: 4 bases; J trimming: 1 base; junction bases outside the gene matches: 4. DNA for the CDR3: TGTGCCAGCAGCTCAACGGGGGGGCGCACAGATACGCAGTATTTT. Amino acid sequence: CASSSTGGRTDTQYF.

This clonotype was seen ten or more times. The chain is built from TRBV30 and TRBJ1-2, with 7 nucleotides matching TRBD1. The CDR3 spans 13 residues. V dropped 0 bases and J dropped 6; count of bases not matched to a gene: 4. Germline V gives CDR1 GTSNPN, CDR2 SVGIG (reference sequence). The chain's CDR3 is CAWSVRQGDGYTF. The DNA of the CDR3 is TGTGCCTGGAGTGTACGACAGGGTGATGGCTACACCTTC.

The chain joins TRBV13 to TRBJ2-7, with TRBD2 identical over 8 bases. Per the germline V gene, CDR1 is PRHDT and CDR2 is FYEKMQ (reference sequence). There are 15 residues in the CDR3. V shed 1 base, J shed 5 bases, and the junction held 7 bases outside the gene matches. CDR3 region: CASSLDRTSINEQYF. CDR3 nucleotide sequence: TGTGCCAGCAGCTTAGATAGGACTAGCATTAACGAGCAGTACTTC.

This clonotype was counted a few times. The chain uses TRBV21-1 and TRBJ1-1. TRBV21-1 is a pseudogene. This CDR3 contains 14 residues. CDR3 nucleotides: TGTGCTACCCTGCCGACGCTAGAAAGCACTGAAGCCTTCTTT. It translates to CATLPTLESTEAFF.

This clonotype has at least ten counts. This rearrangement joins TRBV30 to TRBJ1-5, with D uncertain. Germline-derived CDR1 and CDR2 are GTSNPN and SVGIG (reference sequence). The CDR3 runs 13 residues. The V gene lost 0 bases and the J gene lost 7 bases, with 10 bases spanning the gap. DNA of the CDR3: TGTGCCTGGAGTGTAGAAGAGATCCAGCCCCAGCATTTT. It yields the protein CAWSVEEIQPQHF.

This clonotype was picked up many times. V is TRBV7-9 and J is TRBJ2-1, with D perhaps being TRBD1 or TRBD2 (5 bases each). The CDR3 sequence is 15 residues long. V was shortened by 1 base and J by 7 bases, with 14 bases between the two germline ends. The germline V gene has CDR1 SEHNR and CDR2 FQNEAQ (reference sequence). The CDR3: CASSLGDARSNEQFF. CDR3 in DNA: TGTGCCAGCAGCTTAGGGGACGCCCGGTCGAATGAGCAGTTCTTC.

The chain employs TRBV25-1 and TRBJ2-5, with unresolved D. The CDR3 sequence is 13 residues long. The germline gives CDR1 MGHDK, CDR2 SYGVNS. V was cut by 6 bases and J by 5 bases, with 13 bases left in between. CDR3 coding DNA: TGTGCCAGCAGCGTTTCGTGGGCGGAGACCCAGTACTTC. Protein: CASSVSWAETQYF.

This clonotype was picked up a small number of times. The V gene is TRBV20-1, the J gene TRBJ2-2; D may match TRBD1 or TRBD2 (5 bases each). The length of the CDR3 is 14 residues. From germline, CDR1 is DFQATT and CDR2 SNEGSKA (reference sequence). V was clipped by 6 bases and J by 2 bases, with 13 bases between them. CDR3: CSAEGSRNTGELFF. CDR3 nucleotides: TGCAGTGCAGAGGGGTCGAGAAACACCGGGGAGCTGTTTTTT.

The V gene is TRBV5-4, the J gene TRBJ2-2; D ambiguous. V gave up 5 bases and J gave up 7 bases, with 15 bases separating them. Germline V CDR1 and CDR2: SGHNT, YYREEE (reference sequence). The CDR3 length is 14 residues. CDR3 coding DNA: TGTGCCAGCAGGAACGTCGGAACCGGCGGGGAGCTGTTTTTT. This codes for CASRNVGTGGELFF. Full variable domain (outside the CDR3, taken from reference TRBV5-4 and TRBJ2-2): ETGVTQSPTHLIKTRGQQVTLRCSSQSGHNTVSWYQQALGQGPQFIFQYYREEENGRGNFPPRFSGLQFPNYSSELNVNALELDDSALYLCASRNVGTGGELFFGEGSRLTVL.